A selection of T cell receptor beta chains follows, all from one sample in a study of T cell changes during pregnancy in multiple sclerosis. Only in-frame clones appear in the TCRdb table, and some are missing; sequencing was by immunoSEQ multiplex PCR. The table has about 98,000 clones, 90% to 95% seen once. The specimen comprised peripheral blood, sampled after pregnancy. These receptors came from a female donor in good health, enrolled as a control in a pregnancy study. The CDR3 runs from the conserved cysteine through the conserved F or W.

j_gene,v_gene,CDR3aa
TRBJ1-4,TRBV27,CASSLSQGAGEKLFF
TRBJ2-1,TRBV2,CASELARREQFF
TRBJ2-2,TRBV2,CASTTMGASNTGELFF
TRBJ2-7,TRBV19,CASSETGLAGLEQYF
TRBJ2-5,TRBV10-3,CAISEEGAKQETQYF
TRBJ2-5,TRBV7-6,CASSLTGHTLETQYF
TRBJ1-6,TRBV19,CASSLLAGDNSPLHF
TRBJ2-5,TRBV5-1,CASSSQPGLAGGGETQYF
TRBJ1-1,TRBV27,CASSSADRGGIGDTEAFF
TRBJ1-3,TRBV28,CASTSSGEAGNTIYF
TRBJ1-5,TRBV2,CASRTGQGGSNQPQHF
TRBJ2-6,TRBV6-1,CASSEPGTGGSGANVLTF
TRBJ1-4,TRBV6-6,CASGLRRAESELFF
TRBJ1-5,TRBV6-4,CASSDLDRGKDQPQHF
TRBJ2-7,TRBV27,CASSFGLAGKNEQYF
TRBJ2-3,TRBV6-1,CASSEAGLAGQYF
TRBJ1-1,TRBV7-9,CASSPPTIRVGTEAFF
TRBJ2-1,TRBV27,CASSFPGGWEQFF
TRBJ2-3,TRBV7-8,CASSFSFSGYTDTQYF
TRBJ2-7,TRBV10-3,CAISGGPSTPSYEQYF
TRBJ2-7,TRBV11-1,CASSWDKYTYEQYF
TRBJ1-3,TRBV19,CASSLPGQGTNTIYF
TRBJ2-6,TRBV7-2,CASSLSGSGANVLTF
TRBJ2-1,TRBV19,CASSILTSGRASFNEQFF
TRBJ2-7,TRBV18,CASSPEAAYRNYEQYF
TRBJ1-1,TRBV19,CASSRQGVGGTEAFF
TRBJ2-7,TRBV19,CASSSRGGTGGYEQYF
TRBJ1-1,TRBV7-9,CASSPPGGIWDTEAFF
TRBJ2-2,TRBV11-3,CASSLVGSTGELFF
TRBJ2-3,TRBV5-1,CASSLVRETQYF
TRBJ1-1,TRBV7-3,CASSLTSTDQAFF
TRBJ1-1,TRBV6-1,CASITGNTEAFF
TRBJ2-7,TRBV21-1,CASSMGDEGESYEQYF
TRBJ2-7,TRBV6-6,CASDAGGSYEQYF
TRBJ2-1,TRBV27,CASSFGGEQFF
TRBJ2-5,TRBV20-1,CSATSGTQYF
TRBJ2-6,TRBV9,CAGSVSSSGANVLTF
TRBJ2-1,TRBV19,CASRGEQFF
TRBJ1-4,TRBV6-1,CASSSLNARKLFF
TRBJ2-5,TRBV7-9,CASSPSETQYF
TRBJ2-1,TRBV25-1,CASKLSNNEQFF
TRBJ2-7,TRBV9,CASSVGGDEQYF
TRBJ1-2,TRBV28,CASSDSLYGYTF
TRBJ2-3,TRBV5-4,CASSPLISGRGTDTQYF
TRBJ1-2,TRBV5-6,CASSDTGDRVGYTF
TRBJ2-3,TRBV28,CASNRAVTDTQYF
TRBJ2-6,TRBV5-1,CASSLWTGLNSGANVLTF
TRBJ1-3,TRBV19,CASSTRTGGNTIYF
TRBJ2-1,TRBV5-6,CASSLRGVEFF
TRBJ2-7,TRBV5-1,CASSYSGLAHYEQYF
TRBJ2-7,TRBV6-6,CASSERGGSYEQYF
TRBJ2-3,TRBV27,CASSSRIEPDTQYF
TRBJ2-5,TRBV2,CASNPGGARYQETQYF
TRBJ2-3,TRBV4-1,CASSQTSIADTQYF
TRBJ2-7,TRBV10-3,CAISWREEQYF
TRBJ2-7,TRBV6-1,CASSQEEGSYEQYF
TRBJ2-1,TRBV10-2,CASSETSPGRNEQFF